The clone carrying this T cell receptor beta chain came up once. The antigen remains undetermined. RNA transcripts provided the source from which TCR beta CDR3 regions were amplified. During a first-round RT-PCR of the TCR CDR3, the HTBI primer set was used. One entry per CDR3 protein results from TCRdb running MiXCR on the multiplex PCR reads. This sample has some 300,000 distinct CDR3 sequences, with 13% found just once. This sample is part of a study of T cells in Graves' hyperthyroidism and ophthalmopathy. Study-wide findings and caveats: Within blood appeared most thyroid clonotypes that had expanded above 0.001.

The study left out patients who had uncontrolled infection, other autoimmune disease, pregnancy or lactation. The PBMCs were taken from approximately 11 ml of fresh peripheral blood. The clonotype was recovered from a young woman with Graves' hyperthyroidism that later progressed to Graves' ophthalmopathy. The sample was blood.

Here the CDR3 reads CASSGAGGPKGELFF. CDR3 sequence (DNA): TGCGCCAGCAGCGGTGCGGGAGGGCCAAAAGGGGAGCTGTTTTTT. The V and J genes are TRBV5-1 and TRBJ2-2; 9 bases line up with TRBD2. Trimming took 4 bases from V and 8 from J; bases not matched to a gene: 9. This CDR3 comprises 15 residues. Looked up from germline, CDR1 is SGHRS and CDR2 is YFSETQ.